This T cell receptor (beta chain) was sequenced for a study of blood T cell repertoires in COVID-19 (dated by TCRdb to 2020 to 2022). Looking at the study overall: Collaborator samples came from the United States, Italy and Spain and covered acute and convalescent phases of COVID-19. The material from the prospective study consisted of cDNA or gDNA derived from T cells, B-cell-depleted T cells, or PBMCs. The samples were drawn from the first 160 participants of the ongoing ImmuneRACE study and from over 950 subjects provided by 6 global collaborators. Deeply sampled blood TCRbeta repertoires from subjects exposed to, actively infected with, or recovered from COVID-19 were included in the dataset. The repertoires were released in a freely available public database meant as a resource for research on the immune response to SARS-CoV-2. The sample metadata nearly always contained a de-identified subject ID, COVID-19 status, age in years and sex. Where available, HLA class I and class II types were obtained from metadata supplied by the sample provider rather than from assay-based typing. Results the study describes overall, beyond this receptor: How much clinical and demographic metadata was included differed by source and by participant, and the metadata was provided uncurated.

Details on this clone: What this receptor recognizes is not known. Base qualities are not provided; no much larger clone lies one nucleotide away.

TCRbeta CDR3 regions were amplified from genomic DNA by means of the immunoSEQ Assay, a bias-controlled multiplex PCR. Under the source paper's analysis protocol: The number of nucleated cells in each sample was estimated from the amplification of reference gene primers within the assay. Sequence reads were collapsed and filtered to measure the absolute abundance of every unique TCRbeta CDR3 rearrangement. For each sample, productive Simpson clonality was calculated as the square root of Simpson's diversity index across productive rearrangements. Entries here come from immuneACCESS through TCRdb and include only in-frame sequences with V and J called. Some clones fail to appear in such tables; in the studies checked, an unresolved V gene covers under half of the shortfall, and the cause of the remainder is unknown. That table furnishes V, J and clone size, whereas the DNA furnished D and trimming. The sample profile shows some 160,000 clones; about four fifths of them were found once. Approximately 15% of the sample is held by the ten biggest clonotypes.

The collaborating institutions used their own protocols to collect whole blood in K2EDTA tubes. For TCRbeta analysis, collaborators shipped samples as frozen whole blood, isolated PBMCs, or DNA extracted from either of those sample types. The CDR3 spans 15 residues, from the cysteine through the phenylalanine. CDR3 DNA only is kept here, 45 bases in frame from base 1. CDR1 PRHDT and CDR2 FYEKMQ were looked up in the germline V gene (reference sequence). Here V drops 2 bases and J drops 1 base, and the junction holds 2 bases not matched to any gene. This clonotype was sampled from a woman at least 80 years old with acute or convalescent COVID-19. The sample taken for sequencing was peripheral blood. The chain employs TRBV13 and TRBJ2-3, with 8 central nucleotides matching TRBD2. The sequence in DNA is TGTGCCAGCAGCTTAACGGGAGGGGGCACAGATACGCAGTATTTT. The resulting protein is CASSLTGGGTDTQYF.